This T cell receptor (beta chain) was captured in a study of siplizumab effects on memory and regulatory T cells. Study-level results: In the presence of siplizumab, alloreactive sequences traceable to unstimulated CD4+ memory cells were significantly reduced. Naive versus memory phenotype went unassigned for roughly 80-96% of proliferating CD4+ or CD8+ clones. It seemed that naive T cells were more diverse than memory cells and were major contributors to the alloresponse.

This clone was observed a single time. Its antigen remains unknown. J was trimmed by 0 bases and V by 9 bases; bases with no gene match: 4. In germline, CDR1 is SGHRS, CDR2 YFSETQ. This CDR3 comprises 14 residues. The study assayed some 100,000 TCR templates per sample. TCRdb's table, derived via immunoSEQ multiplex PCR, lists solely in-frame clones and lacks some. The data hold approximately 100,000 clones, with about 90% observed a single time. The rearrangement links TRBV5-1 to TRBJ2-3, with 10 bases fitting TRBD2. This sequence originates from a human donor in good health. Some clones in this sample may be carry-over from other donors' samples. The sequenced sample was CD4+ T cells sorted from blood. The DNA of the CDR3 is TGCGCCACCGCGACTAGCGGGAGCACAGATACGCAGTATTTT. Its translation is CATATSGSTDTQYF.